Listed here are 14 T cell receptor beta chains from one sample, sequenced in a study of regulatory T cells in long-lasting Graves disease. Arm-PCR of CDR3 regions and iRepertoire HTBI primers were the basis on which TCR beta libraries were built. Via MiXCR, TCRdb re-called the multiplex PCR reads, giving one row per CDR3 protein. The repertoire holds 700,000 or so distinct CDR3 sequences, with 30% as singletons. Time point: persistent/refractory GD, antithyroid drugs over 5 years with positive TRAb. PBMCs provided the RNA from which the TCR library was made. Sequences were derived from peripheral blood mononuclear cells (PBMCs), sampled when the disease was refractory, from a patient treated with antithyroid drugs. The receptor set was obtained from a female donor with Graves disease.

Only a few counts were recorded for this clonotype. The CDR3 sequence is CSVGFLTGQGGSGYTF. In nucleotides, the CDR3 is TGCAGCGTTGGATTCTTAACGGGACAGGGAGGCTCTGGCTACACCTTC. The chain combines TRBV29-1 with TRBJ1-2; 9 bases agree with TRBD1. The CDR3 is 16 residues long. After removal of 4 bases from V and 7 bases from J, the junction contained 16 bases not matched to a gene. Germline V gives CDR1 SQVTM, CDR2 ANQGSEA. Full variable domain (missing parts from reference TRBV29-1 and TRBJ1-2): SAVISQKPSRDICQRGTSLTIQCQVDSQVTMMFWYRQQPGQSLTLIATANQGSEATYESGFVIDKFPISRPNLTFSTLTVSNMSPEDSSIYLCSVGFLTGQGGSGYTFGSGTRLTVV.

In this sample, this clonotype turned up many times. The genes are TRBV6-2 or TRBV6-3 and TRBJ1-5; D call uncertain. Trimming cost V 2 bases and J 7 bases, with 12 bases left between them. This CDR3 is 14 amino acids long. The V gene's germline CDR1 is MNHEY and CDR2 SVGEGT. The CDR3 DNA reads as TGTGCCAGCAGTTACGGTGAAGGGAACCAGCCCCAGCATTTT. Translating gives CASSYGEGNQPQHF.

The gene calls are TRBV29-1 and TRBJ2-1; 8 bases align to TRBD1. V lost 7 bases to trimming and J lost 0 bases; unmatched junction nucleotides: 8. Germline CDR1 is SQVTM and CDR2 is ANQGSEA. The CDR3 runs to 15 residues. The CDR3 loop reads CSETTGESSYNEQFF. CDR3 coding DNA: TGCAGCGAAACGACAGGGGAGAGCTCCTACAATGAGCAGTTCTTC.

The chain uses TRBV6-1 and TRBJ1-5, with D possibly TRBD1 on 5 matching bases. Germline V gives CDR1 MNHNS, CDR2 SASEGT. The CDR3 has 15 amino acids. Deletions cut 8 bases from V and 4 bases from J, with 18 bases between. DNA of the CDR3: TGTGCCAGCCGCGAAGGGACGGCTGATAATCAGCCCCAGCATTTT. Protein sequence: CASREGTADNQPQHF.

V is TRBV14 and J is TRBJ1-2; D gene unclear. The CDR3 is made up of 14 amino acids. With 0 bases removed from V and 3 bases from J, the gap between germline ends came to 8 bases. Germline V CDR1 and CDR2: SGHDN, FVKESK. The CDR3 region is CASSQDFGDYGYTF. The CDR3 DNA follows: TGTGCCAGCAGCCAAGATTTCGGGGACTATGGCTACACCTTC.

V is TRBV6-2 or TRBV6-3 and J is TRBJ1-1, with TRBD1 as a possible D gene (5 bases). V was cut by 5 bases and J by 7 bases, with 14 bases left in between. The CDR3 length is 13 residues. Per germline, CDR1 MNHEY and CDR2 SVGEGT. DNA of the CDR3: TGTGCCAGCAGTGAACGCGGGGACGGTGAAGCTTTCTTT. Its protein is CASSERGDGEAFF.

The sample holds many counts of this clonotype. CDR3 loop: CASSEGGAGQPQHF. The CDR3 region has the DNA TGTGCCAGCAGCGAGGGAGGGGCAGGTCAGCCCCAGCATTTT. The V call is TRBV6-1, the J call TRBJ1-5, with a possible D match to TRBD1 (5 bases). Germline CDR1 and CDR2: MNHNS and SASEGT. CDR3 length: 14 residues. V lost 6 bases and J lost 6, with 15 bases in between.

The DNA for the CDR3 is TGCAGCGTTGAGCAGGGGAGGGCTACTGAAGCTTTCTTT. It translates to CSVEQGRATEAFF. The chain is built from TRBV29-1 and TRBJ1-1; D is perhaps TRBD1 (6 bases). The CDR3 totals 13 residues. In germline, CDR1 is SQVTM, CDR2 ANQGSEA. V was shortened by 3 bases and J by 5 bases, with 13 bases between the two germline ends.

This chain connects TRBV10-1 to TRBJ2-3; 11 nucleotides agree with TRBD2. V lost 6 bases, J lost 3 bases, and 5 bases stayed unmatched. This CDR3 is built from 15 residues. In germline, CDR1 is WNHNN, CDR2 SYGVQD (reference sequence). This CDR3 reads CASRGTSGPTDTQYF. CDR3 nucleotide sequence: TGCGCCAGCAGGGGGACTAGCGGACCTACAGATACGCAGTATTTT.

This clonotype was seen repeatedly, ten times or more. The chain couples TRBV11-2 to TRBJ2-7, with TRBD2 as a possible D gene (6 bases). V was cut by 5 bases and J by 5 bases, with 10 bases left in between. This CDR3 region has 12 residues. Germline V gene sequence: CDR1 SGHAT, CDR2 FQNNGV. The CDR3 loop is CASSHVADEQYF. In DNA form, the CDR3 reads TGTGCCAGCAGCCACGTAGCGGACGAGCAGTACTTC.

This clonotype was seen many times. The rearrangement links TRBV28 to TRBJ1-2; TRBD1 matches at 7 bases. CDR1 and CDR2 (germline): MDHEN, SYDVKM. The CDR3 has 15 residues. V was pared by 5 bases and J by 4 bases, with 10 bases of the junction left unmatched. The CDR3 protein is CASSETGQATYGYTF. The CDR3 DNA reads TGTGCCAGCAGTGAAACCGGACAGGCCACCTATGGCTACACCTTC.

The chain is built from TRBV6-5 and TRBJ2-2; D possibly corresponds to TRBD2 (6 bases). This CDR3 is 13 amino acids long. Trimming removed 4 bases at V and 5 bases at J, with 8 bases between. Germline V lookup: CDR1 MNHEY, CDR2 SVGAGI. The CDR3: CASSFSGTGELFF. For the CDR3, the DNA is TGTGCCAGCAGTTTTAGCGGAACCGGGGAGCTGTTTTTT.

V gene TRBV12-3 or TRBV12-4 combines with J gene TRBJ1-5; D is undetermined. The V and J ends lost 3 bases and 3 bases respectively, with 6 bases between them. This CDR3 contains 13 residues. For the CDR3, the DNA is TGTGCCAGCAGTTTTAGGCCCAATCAGCCCCAGCATTTT. This gives the protein CASSFRPNQPQHF.

This clonotype showed up just a few times. The V call is TRBV10-3, the J call TRBJ1-1; possibly TRBD1 for D (6 bases). The CDR3 has 13 amino acids. From germline, CDR1 is ENHRY and CDR2 SYGVKD. Trimming left V 10 bases short and J 0 bases short, with 12 bases between. CDR3 sequence reads: CATTGPMNTEAFF. In DNA, the CDR3 is TGTGCCACGACAGGTCCAATGAACACTGAAGCTTTCTTT.